The source of this T cell receptor (beta chain) is a study of T cell responses to AZD1222 COVID-19 vaccine. Overall study: Whether given at about 4 or about 12 weeks, second doses were pooled.

This table comes from immunoSEQ multiplex PCR, and its TCRdb copy is limited to in-frame clones, with some not included. The sample includes 95,000 to 150,000 clones, roughly 84% seen only once; the top ten take approximately 1.1%. On this clone itself: What it binds is unknown.

V gave up 5 bases and J gave up 8 bases; unmatched junction bases: 5. The CDR3 totals 13 residues. Study conclusions and caveats: Among AZD1222 vaccinees, only five to seven were seropositive at baseline. Donors, mostly white British, included more females; clonal diversity was possibly underestimated. Among vaccine-associated CD4 TCRs, coverage spanned spike, with dominance at 160-218 and 743-854.

The sequence came from an adult in good health. Sequencing was performed on peripheral blood, taken on day 0 of AZD1222 vaccination. The J gene is TRBJ1-2, the V gene TRBV12-3 or TRBV12-4, with 10 bases identical to TRBD1. CDR3 in DNA: TGTGCCAGCAGTCCCGGGACAGGGGACGGCTACACCTTC. Protein product: CASSPGTGDGYTF.